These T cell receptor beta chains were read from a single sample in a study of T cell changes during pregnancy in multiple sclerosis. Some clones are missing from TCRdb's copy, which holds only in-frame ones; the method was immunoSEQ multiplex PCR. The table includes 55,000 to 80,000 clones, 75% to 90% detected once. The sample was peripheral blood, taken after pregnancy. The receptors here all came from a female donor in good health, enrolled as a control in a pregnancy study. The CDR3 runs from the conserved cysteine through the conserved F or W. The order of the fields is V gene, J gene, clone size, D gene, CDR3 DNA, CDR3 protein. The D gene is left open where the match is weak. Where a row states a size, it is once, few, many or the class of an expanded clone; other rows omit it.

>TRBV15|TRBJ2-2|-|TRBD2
TGTGCCACCAGCAGAGATACCGCTAGCGGGGGATTGAACACCGGGGAGCTGTTTTTT
CATSRDTASGGLNTGELFF
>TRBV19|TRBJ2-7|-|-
TGTGCCAGTAGTATAAGGACAGCCTACGAGCAGTACTTC
CASSIRTAYEQYF
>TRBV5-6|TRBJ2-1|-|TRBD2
TGTGCCAGCAGTCGGGCGGGAGACATCAATGAGCAGTTCTTC
CASSRAGDINEQFF
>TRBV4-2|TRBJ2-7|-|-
TGTGCCAGCAGCCAAGTTTCTAGCGTGGCCTACGAGCAGTACTTC
CASSQVSSVAYEQYF
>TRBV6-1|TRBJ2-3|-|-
TGTGCCAGCAGTGATCAGGGAGGAAGCACAGATACGCAGTATTTT
CASSDQGGSTDTQYF
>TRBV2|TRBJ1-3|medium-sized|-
TGTGCCAGCAGGACTGAGGGAAACACCATATATTTT
CASRTEGNTIYF
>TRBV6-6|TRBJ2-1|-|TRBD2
TGTGCCAGCAGTCTAGCGGGGGGGCCCAATGAGCAGTTCTTC
CASSLAGGPNEQFF
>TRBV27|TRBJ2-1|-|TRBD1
TGTGCCAGCAGGGACCGACAGGGGAAAGGGACGGATGAGCAGTTCTTC
CASRDRQGKGTDEQFF
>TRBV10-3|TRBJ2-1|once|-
TGTGCCATCAATGAGGGGGAGTCCTACAATGAGCAGTTCTTC
CAINEGESYNEQFF
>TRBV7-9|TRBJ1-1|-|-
TGTGCCAGCAGCTTTGGGAGTTGGGGGGTTGGCCCTGAAGCTTTCTTT
CASSFGSWGVGPEAFF
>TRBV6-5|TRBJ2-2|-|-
TGTGCCAGCAGTTACTCGGGGCTTGGGACCGGGGAGCTGTTTTTT
CASSYSGLGTGELFF
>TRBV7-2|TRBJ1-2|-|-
TGTGCCAGCAGCTTAGCAGGGGGGGCTTCCAGCTATGGCTACACCTTC
CASSLAGGASSYGYTF
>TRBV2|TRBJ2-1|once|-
TGTGCCAGCAGTGAGCGGCTAGCGCTTTACAATGAGCAGTTCTTC
CASSERLALYNEQFF
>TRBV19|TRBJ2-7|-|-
TGTGCCAGTAGTGAACAGGGAACCTACGAGCAGTACTTC
CASSEQGTYEQYF
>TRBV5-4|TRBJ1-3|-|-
TGTGCCAGCAGCCGCGTCGGGGAGCGCTCTGGAAACACCATATATTTT
CASSRVGERSGNTIYF
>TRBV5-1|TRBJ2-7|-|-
TGCGCCAGCAGCTCCGGAGAGGGGGGGTACGAGCAGTACTTC
CASSSGEGGYEQYF
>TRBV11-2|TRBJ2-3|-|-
TGTGCCAGCAGCTTAGGCCTAAGTTCTAGCACAGATACGCAGTATTTT
CASSLGLSSSTDTQYF
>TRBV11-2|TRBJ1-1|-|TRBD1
TGTGCCAGCAGCTACGGGACAGGGGGCAAAATGAACACTGAAGCTTTCTTT
CASSYGTGGKMNTEAFF
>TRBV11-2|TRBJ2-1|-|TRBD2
TGTGCCAGCAGCTCCTGGACTAGCGGGGATTTAGGGAATGAGCAGTTCTTC
CASSSWTSGDLGNEQFF
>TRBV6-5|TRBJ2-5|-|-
TGTGCCAGCAGTTACGTGAACAGACAAGAGACCCAGTACTTC
CASSYVNRQETQYF
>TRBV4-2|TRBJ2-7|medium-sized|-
TGTGCCAGCAGCCAGAATGCCAGAGGGTCGGGCTACGAGCAGTACTTC
CASSQNARGSGYEQYF
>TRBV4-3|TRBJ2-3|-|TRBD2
TGCGCCAGCAGCCAAGATCCCGCTAGCGGGGTCACAGATACGCAGTATTTT
CASSQDPASGVTDTQYF
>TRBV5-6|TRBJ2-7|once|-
TGTGCCAGCAGCGGCGGAGGAGGCGTTCCCTACGAGCAGTACTTC
CASSGGGGVPYEQYF
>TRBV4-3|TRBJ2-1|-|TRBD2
TGCGCCAGCAGCCAGTCTCTAGCGGCCGGGAATGAGCAGTTCTTC
CASSQSLAAGNEQFF
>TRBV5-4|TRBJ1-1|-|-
TGTGCCAGCAGCTTGGTGGGGGGGGGTAGGGACACTGAAGCTTTCTTT
CASSLVGGGRDTEAFF
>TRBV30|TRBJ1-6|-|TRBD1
TGTGCCTGCCGAGGGGGACAGAATAATTCACCCCTCCACTTT
CACRGGQNNSPLHF
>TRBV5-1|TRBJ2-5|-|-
TGCGCCAGCAGCTTGGATGGGGCTGGGGAGACCCAGTACTTC
CASSLDGAGETQYF
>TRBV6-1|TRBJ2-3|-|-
TGTGCCAGCAGTGAAGTCCGGGTGACTCCAGATACGCAGTATTTT
CASSEVRVTPDTQYF
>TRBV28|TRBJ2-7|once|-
TGTGCCAGCAGTTTACAGGTAACCTACGAGCAGTACTTC
CASSLQVTYEQYF
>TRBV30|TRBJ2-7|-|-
TGTGCCTGGAGGGGCAGGGGTTCCTACGAGCAGTACTTC
CAWRGRGSYEQYF
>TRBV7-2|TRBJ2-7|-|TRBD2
TGTGCCAGCAGCTTAACTAGCGGGGGGGCCGACGAGCAGTACTTC
CASSLTSGGADEQYF
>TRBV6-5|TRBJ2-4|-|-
TGTGCCAGCAGTTACGGGGGGGCTATGTCCAAAAACATTCAGTACTTC
CASSYGGAMSKNIQYF
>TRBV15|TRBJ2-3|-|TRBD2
TGTGCCACCAGCACGACTAGCGGGATCACAGATACGCAGTATTTT
CATSTTSGITDTQYF
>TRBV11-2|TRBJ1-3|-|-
TGTGCCAGCAAACCTCTGGGGCAGAGCGGAAACACCATATATTTT
CASKPLGQSGNTIYF
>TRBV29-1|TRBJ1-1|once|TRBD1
TGCAGCGTCGCCGACAGGGGAGGGGTGAACACTGAAGCTTTCTTT
CSVADRGGVNTEAFF
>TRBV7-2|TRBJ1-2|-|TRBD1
TGTGCCAGCAGCTTAGGACAGGGTGCCGATGGCTACACCTTC
CASSLGQGADGYTF
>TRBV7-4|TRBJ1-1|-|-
TGTGCCAGCAATACCCCTAACCGGGAGGGTGAAGCTTTCTTT
CASNTPNREGEAFF
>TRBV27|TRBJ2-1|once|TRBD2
TGTGCCAGCAGTCTTAGCGGGAGAGTAGGAAATGAGCAGTTCTTC
CASSLSGRVGNEQFF
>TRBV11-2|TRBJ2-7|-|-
TGTGCCAGCAGCTTAGCCCCAACCTACGAGCAGTACTTC
CASSLAPTYEQYF
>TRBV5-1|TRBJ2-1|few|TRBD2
TGCGCCAGCAGCATCGTAGCGGGAGGGCACAATGAGCAGTTCTTC
CASSIVAGGHNEQFF
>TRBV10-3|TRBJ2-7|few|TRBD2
TGTGCCATATCAGTGTCCCGGGGACTAGCGGGATTCGAGCAGTACTTC
CAISVSRGLAGFEQYF
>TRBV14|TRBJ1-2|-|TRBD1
TGTGCCAGCAGCGCGACAGGGGATGGATTTGGGCCTAACTATGGCTACACCTTC
CASSATGDGFGPNYGYTF